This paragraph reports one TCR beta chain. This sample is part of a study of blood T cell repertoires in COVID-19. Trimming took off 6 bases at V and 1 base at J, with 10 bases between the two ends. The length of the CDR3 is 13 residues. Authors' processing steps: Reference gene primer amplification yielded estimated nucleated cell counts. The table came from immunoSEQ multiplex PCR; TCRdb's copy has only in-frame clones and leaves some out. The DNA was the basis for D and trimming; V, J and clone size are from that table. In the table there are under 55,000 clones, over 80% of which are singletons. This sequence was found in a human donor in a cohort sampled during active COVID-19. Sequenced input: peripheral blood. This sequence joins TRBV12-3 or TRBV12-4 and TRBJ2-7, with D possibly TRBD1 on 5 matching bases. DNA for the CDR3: TGTGCCAGCAGCCGCGACAGATCCTACGAGCAGTACTTC. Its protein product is CASSRDRSYEQYF.